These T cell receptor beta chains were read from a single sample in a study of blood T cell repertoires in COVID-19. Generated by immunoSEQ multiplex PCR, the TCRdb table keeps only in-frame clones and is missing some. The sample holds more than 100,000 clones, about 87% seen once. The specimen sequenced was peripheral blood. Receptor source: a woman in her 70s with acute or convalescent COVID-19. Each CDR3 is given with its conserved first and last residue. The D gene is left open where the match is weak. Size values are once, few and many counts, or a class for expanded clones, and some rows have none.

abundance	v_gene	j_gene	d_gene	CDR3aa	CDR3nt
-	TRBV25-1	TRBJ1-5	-	CASSDSGGGQPQHF	TGTGCCAGCAGTGATTCAGGAGGTGGTCAGCCCCAGCATTTT
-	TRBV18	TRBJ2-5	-	CASSPQQALQETQYF	TGTGCCAGCTCACCACAACAGGCCCTTCAAGAGACCCAGTACTTC
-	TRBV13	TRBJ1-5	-	CASSTGSNQPQHF	TGTGCCAGCAGCACCGGGAGCAATCAGCCCCAGCATTTT
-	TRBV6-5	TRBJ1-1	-	CASSSYLGSANTEAFF	TGTGCCAGCAGTTCCTACTTGGGCTCAGCGAACACTGAAGCTTTCTTT
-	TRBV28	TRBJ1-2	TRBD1	CASRPGGGGYTF	TGTGCCAGCAGGCCAGGGGGCGGTGGCTACACCTTC
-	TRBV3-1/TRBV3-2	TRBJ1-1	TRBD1	CASSQQGANTEAFF	TGTGCCAGCAGCCAACAGGGGGCGAACACTGAAGCTTTCTTT
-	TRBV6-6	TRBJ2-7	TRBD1	CASSYGTDYEQYF	TGTGCCAGCAGTTACGGGACAGATTACGAGCAGTACTTC
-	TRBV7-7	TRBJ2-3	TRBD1	CASSFGQGPADTQYF	TGTGCCAGCAGCTTTGGACAGGGGCCGGCAGATACGCAGTATTTT
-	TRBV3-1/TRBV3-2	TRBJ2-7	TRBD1	CASSTGTGTYEQYF	TGTGCCAGCAGTACCGGGACAGGGACCTACGAGCAGTACTTC
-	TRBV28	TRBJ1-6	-	CASSSPTLIDSPLHF	TGTGCCAGCAGTTCCCCAACTCTAATCGATTCACCCCTCCACTTT
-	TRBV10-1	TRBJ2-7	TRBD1	CASSDSGGPFYEQYF	TGCGCCAGCAGTGACTCAGGGGGACCCTTCTACGAGCAGTACTTC
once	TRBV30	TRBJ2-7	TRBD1	CAWLQTGDGNEQYF	TGTGCCTGGCTCCAGACAGGGGACGGTAACGAGCAGTACTTC
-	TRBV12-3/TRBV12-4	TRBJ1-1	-	CASTWRGEAFF	TGTGCCAGCACCTGGCGGGGTGAAGCTTTCTTT
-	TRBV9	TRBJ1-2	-	CASREGRGLGGYTF	TGTGCCAGCAGAGAGGGACGGGGACTAGGTGGCTACACCTTC
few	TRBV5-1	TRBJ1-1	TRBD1	CASSPGGTQGTEAFF	TGCGCCAGCAGCCCAGGGGGCACCCAGGGCACTGAAGCTTTCTTT
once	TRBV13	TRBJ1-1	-	CASSRPGGTEAFF	TGTGCCAGCAGCAGACCGGGAGGCACTGAAGCTTTCTTT
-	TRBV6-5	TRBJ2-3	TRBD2	CASSSLAGRSTDTQYF	TGTGCCAGCAGTTCACTAGCGGGGCGCAGCACAGATACGCAGTATTTT
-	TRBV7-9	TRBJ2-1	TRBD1	CASSPGTENEQFF	TGTGCCAGCAGTCCCGGGACAGAAAATGAGCAGTTCTTC
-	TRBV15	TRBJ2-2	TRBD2	CATSAQRGGVTGELFF	TGTGCCACCAGCGCCCAGCGGGGGGGCGTTACCGGGGAGCTGTTTTTT
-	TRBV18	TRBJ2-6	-	CASSPSSGDSGANVLTF	TGTGCCAGCTCACCAAGTAGTGGAGACTCTGGGGCCAACGTCCTGACTTTC
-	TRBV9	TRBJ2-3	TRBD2	CASSPRLAGGVTDTQYF	TGTGCCAGCAGCCCCCGGCTAGCGGGGGGGGTCACAGATACGCAGTATTTT
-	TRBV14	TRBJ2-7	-	CASSQDQGRGDSMAPRAYEQYF	TGTGCCAGCAGCCAAGATCAGGGGCGGGGGGACAGTATGGCTCCTAGGGCCTACGAGCAGTACTTC
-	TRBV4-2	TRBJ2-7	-	CASSQSPGRDEQYF	TGTGCCAGCAGCCAAAGCCCGGGTCGAGACGAGCAGTACTTC
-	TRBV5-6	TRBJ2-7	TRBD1	CASSFLAQGALEQYF	TGTGCCAGCAGCTTCCTAGCACAGGGGGCCCTCGAGCAGTACTTC